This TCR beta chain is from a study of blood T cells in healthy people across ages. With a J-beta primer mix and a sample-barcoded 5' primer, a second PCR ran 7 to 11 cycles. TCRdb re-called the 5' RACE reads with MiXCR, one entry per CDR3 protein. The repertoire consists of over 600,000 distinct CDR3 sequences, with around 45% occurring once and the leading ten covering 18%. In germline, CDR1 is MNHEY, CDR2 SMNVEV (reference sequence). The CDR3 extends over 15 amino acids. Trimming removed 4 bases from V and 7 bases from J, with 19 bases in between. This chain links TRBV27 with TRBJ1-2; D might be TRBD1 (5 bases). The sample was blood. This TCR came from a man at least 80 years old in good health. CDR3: CASSSPQGGTPGYTF. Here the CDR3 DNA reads TGTGCCAGCAGTTCCCCTCAGGGAGGGACGCCTGGCTACACCTTC.